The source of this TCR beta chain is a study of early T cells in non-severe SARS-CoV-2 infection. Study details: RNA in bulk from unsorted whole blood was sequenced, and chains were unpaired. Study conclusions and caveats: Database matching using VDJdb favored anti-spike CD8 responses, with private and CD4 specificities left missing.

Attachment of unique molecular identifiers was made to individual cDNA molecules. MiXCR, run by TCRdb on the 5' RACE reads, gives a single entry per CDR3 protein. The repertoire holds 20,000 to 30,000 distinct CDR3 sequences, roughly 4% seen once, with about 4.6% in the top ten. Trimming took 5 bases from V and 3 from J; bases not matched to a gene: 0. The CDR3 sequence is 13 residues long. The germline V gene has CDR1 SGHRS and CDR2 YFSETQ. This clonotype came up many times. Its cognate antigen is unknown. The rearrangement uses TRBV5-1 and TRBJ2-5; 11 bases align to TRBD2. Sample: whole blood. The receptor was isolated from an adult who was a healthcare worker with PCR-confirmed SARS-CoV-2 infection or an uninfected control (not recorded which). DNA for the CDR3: TGCGCCAGCAGGACTAGCGGGAAAGAGACCCAGTACTTC. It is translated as CASRTSGKETQYF.